A selection of T cell receptor beta chains follows, all from one sample in a study of human T cells and chemical hapten exposure. TCRdb reprocessed the RACE reads via MiXCR and lists one record per CDR3 protein. The data contain roughly 200,000 distinct CDR3 sequences, about 25% of them singletons. The material was whole blood, obtained in connection with sensitization to the hapten diphenylcyclopropenone (DPC). The receptors were gathered from a woman aged 40 to 50 with alopecia areata. Some clones in this sample may be carry-over from other donors' samples. The CDR3 runs from the conserved cysteine through the conserved F or W. Each record gives: J gene, D gene, V gene, clone size, CDR3 DNA, CDR3 protein. The D gene is left open where the match is weak. The size field is filled for only some rows; it gives once, few, many or a size class.

TRBJ2-1 TRBD2 TRBV6-2/TRBV6-3 many TGTGCCAGCAGTTACTCGGGACTAGCGGGAAATGAGCAGTTCTTC CASSYSGLAGNEQFF
TRBJ2-7 - TRBV6-2/TRBV6-3 few TGTGCCGCCGCAAACTGGCGCGCGTCCTACGAGCAGTACTTC CAAANWRASYEQYF
TRBJ2-7 TRBD2 TRBV20-1 - TGCAGTGCGACCACCGCCGGGACTAGCGGATCCTACGAGCAGTACTTC CSATTAGTSGSYEQYF
TRBJ1-5 - TRBV12-3/TRBV12-4 few TGTGCCAGCAGAATAGGAAGCAATCAGCCCCAGCATTTT CASRIGSNQPQHF
TRBJ2-7 - TRBV11-1 once TGTGCCAGCAGCTTAGTGCAGCGTGACCTACGAGTGCAGTACTTC CASSLVQRDLRVQYF
TRBJ1-2 - TRBV29-1 few TGCAGCGCTGCGACTCAAATAGGGAGTAACTATGGCTACACCTTC CSAATQIGSNYGYTF
TRBJ1-4 - TRBV20-1 - TGCAGTGCTAGAAGGCAGGGTAATGAAAAACTGTTTTTT CSARRQGNEKLFF
TRBJ2-2 - TRBV5-4 - TGTGCCAGCAGCTTGTGGGCCCTGAACACCGGGGAGCTGTTTTTT CASSLWALNTGELFF
TRBJ2-5 - TRBV29-1 few TGCAGCGTTCTCGACGGGGGTTTCGGAGAGACCCAGTACTTC CSVLDGGFGETQYF
TRBJ1-2 - TRBV6-1 many TGTGCCAGCAGTGGAAGTTGGGGGAACTATGGCTACACCTTC CASSGSWGNYGYTF
TRBJ1-5 TRBD1 TRBV7-2 many TGTGCCAGCAGAGACAGGGATATACATCAGCCCCAGCATTTT CASRDRDIHQPQHF